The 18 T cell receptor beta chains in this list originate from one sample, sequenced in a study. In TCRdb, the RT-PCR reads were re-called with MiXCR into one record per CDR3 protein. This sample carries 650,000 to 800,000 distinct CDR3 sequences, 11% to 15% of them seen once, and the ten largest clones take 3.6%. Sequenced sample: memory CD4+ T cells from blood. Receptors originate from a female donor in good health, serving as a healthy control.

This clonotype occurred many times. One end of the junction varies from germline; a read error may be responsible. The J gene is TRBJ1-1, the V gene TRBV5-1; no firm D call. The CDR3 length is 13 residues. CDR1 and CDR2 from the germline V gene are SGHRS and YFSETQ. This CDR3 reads CASSFDKNTEAFF. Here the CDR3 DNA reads TGTGCCAGCAGCTTTGACAAGAACACTGAAGCTTTCTTT.

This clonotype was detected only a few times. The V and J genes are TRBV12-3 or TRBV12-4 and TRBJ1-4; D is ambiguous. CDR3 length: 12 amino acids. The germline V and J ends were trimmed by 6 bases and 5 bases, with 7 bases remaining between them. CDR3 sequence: CASRNLNEKLFF. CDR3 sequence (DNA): TGTGCCAGCAGGAACTTAAATGAAAAACTGTTTTTT.

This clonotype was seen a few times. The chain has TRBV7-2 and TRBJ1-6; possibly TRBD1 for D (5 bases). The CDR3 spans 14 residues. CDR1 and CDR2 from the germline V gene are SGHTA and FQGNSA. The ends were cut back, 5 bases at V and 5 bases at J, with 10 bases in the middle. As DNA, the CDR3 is TGTGCCAGCAGCCCAGGGCCCCATAATTCACCCCTCCACTTT. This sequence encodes CASSPGPHNSPLHF.

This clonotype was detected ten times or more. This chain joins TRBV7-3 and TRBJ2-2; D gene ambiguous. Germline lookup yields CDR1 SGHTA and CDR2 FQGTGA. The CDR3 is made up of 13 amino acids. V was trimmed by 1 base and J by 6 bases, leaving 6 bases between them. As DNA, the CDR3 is TGTGCCAGCAGCTTAAATTTCGCCGGGGAGCTGTTTTTT. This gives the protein CASSLNFAGELFF.

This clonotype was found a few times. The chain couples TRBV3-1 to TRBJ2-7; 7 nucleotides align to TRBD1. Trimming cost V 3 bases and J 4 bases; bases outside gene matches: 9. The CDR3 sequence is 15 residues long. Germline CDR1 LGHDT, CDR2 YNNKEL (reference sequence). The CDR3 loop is CASSQTWDSYYEQYF. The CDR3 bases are TGTGCCAGCAGCCAGACCTGGGACAGTTATTACGAGCAGTACTTC.

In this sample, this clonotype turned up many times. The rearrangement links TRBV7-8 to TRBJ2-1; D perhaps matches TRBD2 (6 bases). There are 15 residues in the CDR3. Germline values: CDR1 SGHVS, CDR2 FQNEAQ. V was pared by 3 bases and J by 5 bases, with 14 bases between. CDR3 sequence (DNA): TGTGCCAGCAGCTTGACTCCGGGAGTCGACAATGAGCAGTTCTTC. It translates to CASSLTPGVDNEQFF.

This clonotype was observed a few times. CDR3 sequence reads: CASRPGLVTETQYF. CDR3 nucleotides: TGTGCCAGCCGACCGGGACTAGTAACGGAGACCCAGTACTTC. The J gene is TRBJ2-5, the V gene TRBV11-2, with 8 bases identical to TRBD2. The CDR3 sequence is 14 residues long. The germline V gene encodes CDR1 SGHAT and CDR2 FQNNGV. J lost 5 bases, V lost 8 bases, and 10 bases had no gene match.

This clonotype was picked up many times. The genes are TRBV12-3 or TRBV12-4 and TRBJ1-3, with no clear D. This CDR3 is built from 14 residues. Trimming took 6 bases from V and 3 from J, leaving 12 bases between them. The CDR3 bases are TGTGCCAGCAGCCCCTGGGGTGATGGAAACACCATATATTTT. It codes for CASSPWGDGNTIYF.

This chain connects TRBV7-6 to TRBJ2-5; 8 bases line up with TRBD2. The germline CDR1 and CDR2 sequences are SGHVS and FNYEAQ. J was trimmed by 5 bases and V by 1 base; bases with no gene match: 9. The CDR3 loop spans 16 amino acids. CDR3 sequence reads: CASSLGGSGGGETQYF. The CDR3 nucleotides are TGTGCCAGCAGCTTAGGAGGGAGCGGGGGAGGGGAGACCCAGTACTTC.

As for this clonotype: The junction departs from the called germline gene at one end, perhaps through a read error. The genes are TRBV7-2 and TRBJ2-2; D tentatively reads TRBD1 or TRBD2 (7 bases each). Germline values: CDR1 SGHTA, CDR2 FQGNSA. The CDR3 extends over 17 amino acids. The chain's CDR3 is CASSLRGGGANTGEPFF. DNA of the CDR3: TGTGCCAGCAGCCTACGGGGAGGGGGCGCGAACACCGGGGAGCCGTTTTTT.

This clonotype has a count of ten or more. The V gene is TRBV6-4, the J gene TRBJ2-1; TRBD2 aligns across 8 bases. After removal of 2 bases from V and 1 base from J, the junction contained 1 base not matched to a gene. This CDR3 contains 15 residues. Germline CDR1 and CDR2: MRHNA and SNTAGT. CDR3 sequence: CASSDPGGSYNEQFF. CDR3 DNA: TGTGCCAGCAGTGACCCGGGAGGGTCCTACAATGAGCAGTTCTTC.

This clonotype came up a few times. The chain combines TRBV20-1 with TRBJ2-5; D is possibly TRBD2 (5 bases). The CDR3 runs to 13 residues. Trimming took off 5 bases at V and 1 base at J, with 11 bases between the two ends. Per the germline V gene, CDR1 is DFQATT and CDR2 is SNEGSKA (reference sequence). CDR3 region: CSAAGLTQETQYF. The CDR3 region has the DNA TGCAGTGCTGCCGGACTGACCCAAGAGACCCAGTACTTC.

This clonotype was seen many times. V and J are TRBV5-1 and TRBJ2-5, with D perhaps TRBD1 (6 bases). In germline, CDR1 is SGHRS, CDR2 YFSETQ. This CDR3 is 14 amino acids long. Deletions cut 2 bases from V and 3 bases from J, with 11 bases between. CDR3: CASSFYRDEETQYF. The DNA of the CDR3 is TGCGCCAGCAGCTTTTACAGGGATGAAGAGACCCAGTACTTC.

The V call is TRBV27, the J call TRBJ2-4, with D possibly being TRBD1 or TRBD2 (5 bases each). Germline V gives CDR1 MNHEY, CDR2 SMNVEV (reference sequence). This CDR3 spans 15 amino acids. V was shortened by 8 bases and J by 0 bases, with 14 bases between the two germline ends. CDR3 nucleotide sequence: TGTGCCAGCCAACCGGGGACGTTAGCCAAAAACATTCAGTACTTC. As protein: CASQPGTLAKNIQYF.

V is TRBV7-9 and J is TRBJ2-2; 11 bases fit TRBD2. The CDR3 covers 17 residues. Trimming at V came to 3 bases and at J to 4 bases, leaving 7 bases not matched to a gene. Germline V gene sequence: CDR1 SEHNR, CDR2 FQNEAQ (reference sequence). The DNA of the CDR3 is TGTGCCAGCAGCTTTCTGGGAGGGACTAGCGGCACCGGGGAGCTGTTTTTT. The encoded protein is CASSFLGGTSGTGELFF. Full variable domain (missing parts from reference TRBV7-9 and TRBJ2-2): DTGVSQNPRHKITKRGQNVTFRCDPISEHNRLYWYRQTLGQGPEFLTYFQNEAQLEKSRLLSDRFSAERPKGSFSTLEIQRTEQGDSAMYLCASSFLGGTSGTGELFFGEGSRLTVL.

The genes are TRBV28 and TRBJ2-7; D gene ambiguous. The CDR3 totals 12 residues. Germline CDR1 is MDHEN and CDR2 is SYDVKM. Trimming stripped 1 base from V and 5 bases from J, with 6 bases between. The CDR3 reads CASSLSWDEQYF. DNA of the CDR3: TGTGCCAGCAGTTTATCCTGGGACGAGCAGTACTTC.

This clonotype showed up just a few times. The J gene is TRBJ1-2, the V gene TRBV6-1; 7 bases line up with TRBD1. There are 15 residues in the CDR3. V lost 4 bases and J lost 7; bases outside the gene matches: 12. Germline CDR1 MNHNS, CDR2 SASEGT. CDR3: CASSGAGIGGGGYTF. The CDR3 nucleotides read TGTGCCAGCAGTGGGGCCGGGATAGGGGGCGGTGGCTACACCTTC.

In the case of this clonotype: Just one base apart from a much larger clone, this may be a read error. The CDR3 nucleotides read TGCAGCGTTGCCTGGGGGGGCGGCTATGGCCACACCTTC. Protein: CSVAWGGGYGHTF. J is TRBJ1-2 and V is TRBV29-1; possible D gene TRBD1, 6 bases. This CDR3 has 13 residues. Germline CDR1 and CDR2: SQVTM and ANQGSEA. The whole variable domain, remainder taken from reference TRBV29-1 and TRBJ1-2, is SAVISQKPSRDICQRGTSLTIQCQVDSQVTMMFWYRQQPGQSLTLIATANQGSEATYESGFVIDKFPISRPNLTFSTLTVSNMSPEDSSIYLCSVAWGGGYGHTFGSGTRLTVV.